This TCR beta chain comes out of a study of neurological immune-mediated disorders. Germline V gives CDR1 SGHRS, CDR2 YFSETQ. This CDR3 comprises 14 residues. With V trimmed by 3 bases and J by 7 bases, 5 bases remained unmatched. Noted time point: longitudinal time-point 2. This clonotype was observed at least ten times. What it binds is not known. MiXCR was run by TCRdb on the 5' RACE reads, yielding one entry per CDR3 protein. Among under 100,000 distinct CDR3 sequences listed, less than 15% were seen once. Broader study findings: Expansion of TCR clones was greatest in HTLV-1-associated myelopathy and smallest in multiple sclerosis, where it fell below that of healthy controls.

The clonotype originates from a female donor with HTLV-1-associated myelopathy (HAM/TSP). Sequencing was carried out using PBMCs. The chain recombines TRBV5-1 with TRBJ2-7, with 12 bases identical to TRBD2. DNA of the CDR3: TGCGCCAGCAGCTCGACTAGCGGGGGACTAGAGCAGTACTTC. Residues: CASSSTSGGLEQYF.